This T cell receptor (beta chain) is drawn from a study of molecular identifiers for immune sequencing clone quantification. The germline gives CDR1 MNHEY, CDR2 SMNVEV (reference sequence). CDR3 length: 15 amino acids. V lost 2 bases to trimming and J lost 0 bases, with 11 bases between them. Each CDR3 protein is one row after TCRdb ran MiXCR on the PCR reads. Counted here are some 70,000 distinct CDR3 sequences, roughly 20% occurring once; the ten biggest clones make up 1.5%. Study-wide points: Over 98% of effector molecules, yet under 1% of naive-cell molecules, were held by clones above 20 RNA copies.

Points on this clonotype: Its antigen is unknown.

The chain joins TRBV27 to TRBJ2-7; D is undetermined. Material for sequencing was naive CD8+ T cells from blood, with Jurkat cell RNA spiked in. The subset denotes: FACS-sorted CD8+CD4-CCR7+CD45RA+ naive T cells. The receptor comes from a human donor in good health. Some libraries in this study had Jurkat cell RNA spiked in. The DNA of the CDR3 is TGTGCCAGCAGTTTAGGGCCAGAGTACTCCTACGAGCAGTACTTC. Translation gives CASSLGPEYSYEQYF.